This T cell receptor beta chain comes out of a study of blood T cell repertoires in COVID-19. Clones were read by immunoSEQ multiplex PCR, and TCRdb kept only the in-frame ones, dropping some. The sample contains some 290,000 clones, approximately 90% of which appear only once. The CDR3 is made up of 12 amino acids. Per the germline V gene, CDR1 is SNHLY and CDR2 is FYNNEI. V was pared by 3 bases and J by 5 bases, with 4 bases between. This sequence originates from a woman aged 45-65 years who had recovered from COVID-19. V is TRBV2 and J is TRBJ2-2; D ambiguous. Specimen: peripheral blood. CDR3 DNA sequence: TGTGCCAGCAGTGATCAGACCGGGGAGCTGTTTTTT. Translating gives CASSDQTGELFF.